The text below deals with one T cell receptor (beta chain). This sample was taken from a study of blood T cell repertoires in COVID-19. About the study: Sites across the United States, Italy and Spain contributed samples from acute and convalescent COVID-19. From T cells, B-cell-depleted T cells, or PBMCs came the material, which was cDNA or gDNA.

In the authors' methods: Amplified reference gene primers provided the basis for estimating nucleated cell counts. Using immunoSEQ multiplex PCR, the repertoire was profiled, and TCRdb retains in-frame clones only, with some absent. V and J calls and clone size come straight from that table; D and trimming were deduced from the DNA. The sample contains about 140,000 clones, about four fifths of which appear only once. The CDR3 has 14 amino acids. Germline V lookup: CDR1 LNHDA, CDR2 SQIVND (reference sequence). V was trimmed by 7 bases and J by 3 bases, leaving 12 bases between them. The sample taken for sequencing was peripheral blood. The chain carries TRBV19 and TRBJ1-4, with D possibly being TRBD1 (6 bases). The sequence was obtained from a woman of 80 years or more in a cohort sampled during active or convalescent COVID-19. CDR3 nucleotide sequence: TGTGCCAGTACAGGGGTGTTGGCTAATGAAAAACTGTTTTTT. This gives the protein CASTGVLANEKLFF.